This is a list of T cell receptor beta chains from one sample in a study of T cell responses to AZD1222 COVID-19 vaccine. Data came from immunoSEQ multiplex PCR; TCRdb stores just in-frame clones and leaves some out. The sample lists about 68,000 clones, around 80% occurring once. The material sequenced was peripheral blood, taken on day 0 of AZD1222 vaccination. Receptor source: an adult in good health. The CDR3 runs from the conserved cysteine through the conserved F or W. The D gene is left open where the match is weak. Clone size, where shown, is once, few, many, or a class for clones that have expanded.

TRBD1,TRBV19,TRBJ1-4,.,CARPPKTYDRGNATNEKLFF,TGTGCCAGACCACCCAAAACGTATGACAGGGGTAATGCAACTAATGAAAAACTGTTTTTT
.,TRBV30,TRBJ1-2,.,CAWMTGTTYGYTF,TGTGCCTGGATGACCGGGACTACCTATGGCTACACCTTC
.,TRBV19,TRBJ1-5,.,CASNFPPTLRGNQPQHF,TGTGCCAGTAATTTCCCACCTACTTTACGTGGCAATCAGCCCCAGCATTTT
.,TRBV3-1/TRBV3-2,TRBJ1-2,.,CASRGGATLYGYTF,TGTGCCAGCAGGGGGGGGGCAACCCTCTATGGCTACACCTTC
.,TRBV29-1,TRBJ1-2,.,CSVAPGARVNYGYTF,TGCAGCGTAGCTCCGGGTGCAAGGGTTAACTATGGCTACACCTTC
.,TRBV7-9,TRBJ1-2,few,CASSSPGSAGYTF,TGTGCCAGCAGCTCGCCGGGATCGGCGGGCTACACCTTC
TRBD1,TRBV28,TRBJ1-1,.,CASSSSGGEGTEAFF,TGTGCCAGCAGTTCCTCAGGGGGCGAGGGCACTGAAGCTTTCTTT
.,TRBV6-6,TRBJ2-7,.,CASRGNNEQYF,TGTGCCAGCAGGGGTAACAACGAGCAGTACTTC
.,TRBV14,TRBJ1-6,.,CASSQNYNSPLHF,TGTGCCAGCAGCCAAAACTATAATTCACCCCTCCACTTT
.,TRBV2,TRBJ1-6,.,CASRPYPTSYNSPLHF,TGTGCGAGCAGGCCTTACCCTACGTCCTATAATTCACCCCTCCACTTT
.,TRBV6-4,TRBJ2-3,.,CASSDRSTDTQYF,TGTGCCAGCAGTGACAGAAGCACAGATACGCAGTATTTT
.,TRBV5-4,TRBJ1-2,.,CASSLATDRYYGYTF,TGTGCCAGCAGCTTGGCGACGGACCGGTACTATGGCTACACCTTC
TRBD1,TRBV5-4,TRBJ1-1,.,CASSTGQGTLSNTEAFF,TGTGCCAGCAGCACCGGACAGGGAACCCTCTCGAACACTGAAGCTTTCTTT
.,TRBV6-5,TRBJ1-2,few,CASSLDRANYGYTF,TGTGCCAGCAGTCTGGACCGAGCTAACTATGGCTACACCTTC
TRBD1,TRBV12-5,TRBJ1-2,.,CASGSGTGISGYTF,TGTGCTAGTGGTTCCGGGACAGGGATTAGCGGCTACACCTTC
TRBD1,TRBV5-4,TRBJ1-2,.,CASSKGTGDYGYTF,TGTGCCAGCAGCAAAGGGACAGGTGACTATGGCTACACCTTC
.,TRBV4-2,TRBJ2-1,.,CASSRTARSSYNEQFF,TGTGCCAGCAGCCGAACTGCTCGTTCTTCCTACAATGAGCAGTTCTTC
.,TRBV19,TRBJ2-7,.,CASPSSDRTYEQYF,TGTGCCAGTCCTTCCTCAGACAGGACCTACGAGCAGTACTTC
.,TRBV27,TRBJ2-5,.,CASSLKWSGETQYF,TGTGCCAGCAGTTTAAAATGGTCGGGGGAGACCCAGTACTTC
TRBD2,TRBV13,TRBJ2-7,.,CASSALSGEVGEQYF,TGTGCCAGCAGCGCGCTGAGCGGGGAGGTAGGCGAGCAGTACTTC
TRBD1,TRBV6-6,TRBJ2-7,few,CASSIPGTGAYEQYF,TGTGCCAGCAGTATCCCCGGGACAGGCGCCTACGAGCAGTACTTC
.,TRBV19,TRBJ1-1,.,CASRTGGEPNTEAFF,TGTGCCAGTAGAACCGGGGGAGAACCGAACACTGAAGCTTTCTTT
TRBD1,TRBV5-1,TRBJ2-7,.,CASSSRTGVDPHEQYF,TGCGCCAGCAGCTCCAGGACAGGCGTTGACCCGCACGAGCAGTACTTC
.,TRBV6-6,TRBJ2-7,.,CASSTLGSYEQYF,TGTGCCAGCAGTACCCTGGGCTCCTACGAGCAGTACTTC
.,TRBV2,TRBJ1-4,.,CASRRQIPNATNEKLFF,TGTGCCAGCAGAAGACAGATACCTAATGCAACTAATGAAAAACTGTTTTTT
TRBD1,TRBV19,TRBJ1-6,.,CASSMGTGTYSPLHF,TGTGCCAGTAGTATGGGGACAGGGACTTATTCACCCCTCCACTTT
.,TRBV18,TRBJ1-5,.,CASSPYSGGNQPQHF,TGTGCCAGCTCACCATACTCAGGGGGCAATCAGCCCCAGCATTTT
TRBD1,TRBV24-1,TRBJ2-7,.,CAKTSTTAGQGFIDYEQYF,TGTGCCAAAACGAGTACTACGGCGGGACAGGGGTTTATAGACTACGAGCAGTACTTC
.,TRBV5-4,TRBJ1-1,.,CASSFLANTEAFF,TGTGCCAGCAGCTTTTTAGCGAACACTGAAGCTTTCTTT
TRBD1,TRBV5-4,TRBJ2-5,.,CASSWDRENQETQYF,TGTGCCAGCAGCTGGGACAGGGAGAATCAAGAGACCCAGTACTTC
.,TRBV18,TRBJ2-7,.,CASSPPAGFHEQYF,TGTGCCAGCTCACCACCTGCAGGATTCCACGAGCAGTACTTC
.,TRBV19,TRBJ1-2,.,CASSRLLGGYTF,TGTGCCAGTAGTAGGTTGCTTGGTGGCTACACCTTC
.,TRBV27,TRBJ2-3,.,CASRTGGPSSTQYF,TGTGCCAGCAGAACGGGGGGCCCTTCCAGCACGCAGTATTTT
.,TRBV5-1,TRBJ1-1,.,CASSLAGQTNTEAFF,TGCGCCAGCAGCTTGGCAGGGCAGACGAACACTGAAGCTTTCTTT
.,TRBV30,TRBJ2-7,.,CAWSTGAKGSYEQYF,TGTGCCTGGAGTACCGGGGCCAAGGGGTCCTACGAGCAGTACTTC
TRBD2,TRBV5-4,TRBJ2-5,few,CASSSLAGETQYF,TGTGCCAGCAGCTCACTAGCGGGGGAGACCCAGTACTTC
.,TRBV2,TRBJ2-1,.,CASSEKIAWYNEQFF,TGTGCCAGCAGTGAAAAGATAGCCTGGTACAATGAGCAGTTCTTC
.,TRBV30,TRBJ1-4,.,CAWSGDNRLFF,TGTGCCTGGTCCGGGGACAATAGACTGTTTTTT
.,TRBV7-8,TRBJ2-7,.,CASSLRSATYEQYF,TGTGCCAGCAGCTTAAGATCGGCTACCTACGAGCAGTACTTC
TRBD1,TRBV5-4,TRBJ1-1,.,CASSRWDRGTEAFF,TGTGCCAGCAGCCGATGGGACAGGGGAACTGAAGCTTTCTTT
TRBD1,TRBV2,TRBJ1-1,.,CALGQYMNTEAFF,TGTGCCTTGGGACAGTACATGAACACTGAAGCTTTCTTT
TRBD1,TRBV7-6,TRBJ1-1,.,CASSLRGGRNTEAFF,TGTGCCAGCAGCTTAAGAGGGGGCCGGAACACTGAAGCTTTCTTT
TRBD2,TRBV6-2/TRBV6-3,TRBJ2-5,.,CASSYWIGGASETQYF,TGTGCCAGCAGTTACTGGATCGGGGGGGCCTCGGAGACCCAGTACTTC
.,TRBV5-6,TRBJ2-7,.,CASRPSRDALNYEQYF,TGTGCCAGCAGGCCATCCCGGGACGCTTTGAACTACGAGCAGTACTTC
.,TRBV6-6,TRBJ1-1,few,CASSYSTGPPEAFF,TGTGCCAGCAGTTACTCAACAGGGCCCCCTGAAGCTTTCTTT
TRBD1,TRBV2,TRBJ2-3,.,CASSLTGTEFGSDTQYF,TGTGCCAGCAGTCTAACCGGGACAGAGTTTGGTTCAGATACGCAGTATTTT
TRBD2,TRBV7-2,TRBJ2-7,.,CASSSLLAGGPSSYEQYF,TGTGCCAGCAGCTCGCTACTAGCGGGGGGGCCCAGCTCCTACGAGCAGTACTTC
.,TRBV27,TRBJ1-5,.,CASSFSYRGANQPQHF,TGTGCCAGCAGTTTTAGTTATCGGGGGGCGAATCAGCCCCAGCATTTT
.,TRBV14,TRBJ2-5,.,CASSQDLGPGETQYF,TGTGCCAGCAGCCAAGATCTGGGGCCGGGGGAGACCCAGTACTTC
TRBD1,TRBV7-9,TRBJ1-2,.,CASSPQWGDRTNYGYTF,TGTGCCAGCAGCCCCCAATGGGGGGACAGGACTAACTATGGCTACACCTTC